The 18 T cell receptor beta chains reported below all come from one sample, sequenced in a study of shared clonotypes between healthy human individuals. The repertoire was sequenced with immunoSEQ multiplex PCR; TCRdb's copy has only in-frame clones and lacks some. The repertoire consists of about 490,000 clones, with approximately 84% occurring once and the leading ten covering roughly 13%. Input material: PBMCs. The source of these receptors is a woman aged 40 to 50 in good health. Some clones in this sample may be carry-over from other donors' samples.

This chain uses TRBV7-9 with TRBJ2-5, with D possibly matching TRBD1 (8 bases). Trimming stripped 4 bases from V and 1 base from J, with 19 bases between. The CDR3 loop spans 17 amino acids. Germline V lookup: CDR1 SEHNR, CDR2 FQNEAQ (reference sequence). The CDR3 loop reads CASSWDLGGTGQETQYF. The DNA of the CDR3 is TGTGCCAGCAGCTGGGACTTGGGGGGGACAGGCCAAGAGACCCAGTACTTC.

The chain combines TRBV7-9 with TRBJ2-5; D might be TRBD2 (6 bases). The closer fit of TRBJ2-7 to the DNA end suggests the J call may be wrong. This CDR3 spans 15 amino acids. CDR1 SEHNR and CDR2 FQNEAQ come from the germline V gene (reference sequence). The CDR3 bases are TGTGCCAGCACTGGGACTTTCCTCGGGGCCTACGAGCAGTACTTC. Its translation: CASTGTFLGAYEQYF.

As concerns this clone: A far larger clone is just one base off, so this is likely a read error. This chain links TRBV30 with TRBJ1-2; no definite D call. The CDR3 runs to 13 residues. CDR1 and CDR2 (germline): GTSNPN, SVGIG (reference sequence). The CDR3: CAWSPGLSYCYTF. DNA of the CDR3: TGTGCCTGGAGTCCTGGCTTAAGCTATTGCTACACCTTC.

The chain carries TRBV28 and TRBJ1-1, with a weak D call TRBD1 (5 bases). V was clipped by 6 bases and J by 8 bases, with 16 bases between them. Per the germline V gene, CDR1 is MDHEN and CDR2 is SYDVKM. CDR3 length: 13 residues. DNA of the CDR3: TGTGCCAGCAGGGGAGGCTCAGGGTGGGAAGCTTTCTTT. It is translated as CASRGGSGWEAFF.

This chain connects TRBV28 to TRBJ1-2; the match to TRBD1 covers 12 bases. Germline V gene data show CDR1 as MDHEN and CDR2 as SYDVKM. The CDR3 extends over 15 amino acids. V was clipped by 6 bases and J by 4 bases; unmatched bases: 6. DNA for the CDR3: TGTGCCAGCAGGGGGGACAGGGGGCCCCCCTATGGCTACACCTTC. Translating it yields CASRGDRGPPYGYTF.

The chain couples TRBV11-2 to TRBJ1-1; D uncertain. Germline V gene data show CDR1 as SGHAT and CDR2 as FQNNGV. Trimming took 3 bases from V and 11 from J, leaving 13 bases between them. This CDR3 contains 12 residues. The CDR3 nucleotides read TGTGCCAGCAGCTTGGGCCGGGGAGGGGCTTTCTTT. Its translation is CASSLGRGGAFF.

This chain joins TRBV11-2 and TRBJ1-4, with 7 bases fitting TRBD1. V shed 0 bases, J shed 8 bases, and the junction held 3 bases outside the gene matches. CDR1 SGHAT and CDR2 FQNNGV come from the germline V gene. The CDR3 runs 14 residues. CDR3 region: CASSLDRGEEKLFF. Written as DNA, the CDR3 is TGTGCCAGCAGCTTAGACAGGGGGGAGGAAAAACTGTTTTTT.

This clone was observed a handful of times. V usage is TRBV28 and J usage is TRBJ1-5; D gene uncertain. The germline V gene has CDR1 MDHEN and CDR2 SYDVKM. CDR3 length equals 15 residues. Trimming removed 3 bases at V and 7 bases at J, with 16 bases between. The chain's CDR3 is CASSFGMKGNQPQHF. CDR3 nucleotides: TGTGCCAGCAGTTTTGGTATGAAGGGTAACCAGCCCCAGCATTTT.

The CDR3 DNA reads as TGTGCCAGCAGTCTAGGGCTAGCGGGAGCTCAGGACGAGCAGTACTTC. This encodes CASSLGLAGAQDEQYF. The genes are TRBV27 and TRBJ2-7; 10 bases match TRBD2. The germline V gene has CDR1 MNHEY and CDR2 SMNVEV (reference sequence). The CDR3 spans 16 residues. V was pared by 5 bases and J by 5 bases, with 12 bases of the junction left unmatched.

CDR3 residues: CASSPADREETQYF. Here the CDR3 DNA reads TGTGCCAGCTCACCGGCTGACAGGGAAGAGACCCAGTACTTC. J is TRBJ2-5 and V is TRBV18; 7 bases match TRBD1. The CDR3 contains 14 residues. CDR1 KGHSH and CDR2 LQKENI come from the germline V gene. Germline trimming cut 3 bases from V and 3 bases from J; bases unmatched to any gene: 4.

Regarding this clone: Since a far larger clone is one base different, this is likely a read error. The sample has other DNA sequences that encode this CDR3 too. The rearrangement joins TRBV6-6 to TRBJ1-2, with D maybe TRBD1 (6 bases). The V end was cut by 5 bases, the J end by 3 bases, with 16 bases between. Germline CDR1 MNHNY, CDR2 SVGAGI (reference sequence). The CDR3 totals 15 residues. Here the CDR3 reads CASSPSPTGHYGYTF. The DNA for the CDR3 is TGTGCCAGCAGTCCGAGCCCCACAGGGCACTATGGCTACACCTTC.

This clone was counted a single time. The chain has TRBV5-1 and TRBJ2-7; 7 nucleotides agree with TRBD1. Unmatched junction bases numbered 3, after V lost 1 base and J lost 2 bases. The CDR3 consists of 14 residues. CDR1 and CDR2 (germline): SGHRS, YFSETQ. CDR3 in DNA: TGCGCCAGCAGCTTGACCGGGACAGCCTACGAGCAGTACTTC. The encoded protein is CASSLTGTAYEQYF.

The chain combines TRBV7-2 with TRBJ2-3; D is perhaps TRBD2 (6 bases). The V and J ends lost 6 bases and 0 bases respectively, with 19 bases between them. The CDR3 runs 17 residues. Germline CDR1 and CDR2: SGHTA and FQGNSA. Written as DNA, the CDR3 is TGTGCCAGCAGGAATTCCTTTCGGGACTCCAGCACAGATACGCAGTATTTT. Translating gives CASRNSFRDSSTDTQYF. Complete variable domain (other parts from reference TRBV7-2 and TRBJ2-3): GAGVSQSPSNKVTEKGKDVELRCDPISGHTALYWYRQSLGQGLEFLIYFQGNSAPDKSGLPSDRFSAERTGGSVSTLTIQRTQQEDSAVYLCASRNSFRDSSTDTQYFGPGTRLTVL.

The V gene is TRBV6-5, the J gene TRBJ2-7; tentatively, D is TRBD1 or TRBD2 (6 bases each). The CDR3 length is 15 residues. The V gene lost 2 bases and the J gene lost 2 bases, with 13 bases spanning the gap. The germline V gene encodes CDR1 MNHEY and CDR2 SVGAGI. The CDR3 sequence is CASSYTGTSTYEQYF. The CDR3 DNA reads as TGTGCCAGCAGTTACACAGGGACTTCCACCTACGAGCAGTACTTC.

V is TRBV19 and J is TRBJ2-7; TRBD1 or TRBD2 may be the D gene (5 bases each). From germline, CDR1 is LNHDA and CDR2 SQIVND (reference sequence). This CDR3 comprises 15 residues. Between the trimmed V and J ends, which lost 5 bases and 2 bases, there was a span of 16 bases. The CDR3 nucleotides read TGTGCCAGTAGTCCTCTGAGCCGGGGCACCTACGAGCAGTACTTC. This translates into CASSPLSRGTYEQYF.

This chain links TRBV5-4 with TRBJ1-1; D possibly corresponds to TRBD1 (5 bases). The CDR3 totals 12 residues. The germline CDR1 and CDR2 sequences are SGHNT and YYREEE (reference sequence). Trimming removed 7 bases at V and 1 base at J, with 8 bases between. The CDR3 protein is CASGTGNTEAFF. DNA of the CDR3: TGTGCCAGCGGGACCGGGAACACTGAAGCTTTCTTT. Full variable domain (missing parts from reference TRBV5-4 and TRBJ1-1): ETGVTQSPTHLIKTRGQQVTLRCSSQSGHNTVSWYQQALGQGPQFIFQYYREEENGRGNFPPRFSGLQFPNYSSELNVNALELDDSALYLCASGTGNTEAFFGQGTRLTVV.

The CDR3 loop is CASSLLAGGAYEQYF. Written as DNA, the CDR3 is TGTGCCAGCAGCCTTCTAGCGGGAGGGGCCTACGAGCAGTACTTC. The V call is TRBV7-9, the J call TRBJ2-7, with 12 nucleotides matching TRBD2. The V gene's germline CDR1 is SEHNR and CDR2 FQNEAQ (reference sequence). CDR3 length equals 15 residues. With 5 bases clipped from V and 2 bases from J, the junction kept 4 bases outside the gene matches.

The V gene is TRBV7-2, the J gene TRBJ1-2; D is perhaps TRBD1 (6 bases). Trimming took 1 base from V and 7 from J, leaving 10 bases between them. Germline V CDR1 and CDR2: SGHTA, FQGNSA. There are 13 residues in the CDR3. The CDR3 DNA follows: TGTGCCAGCAGCTTAGAACAGGGAGGTGGCTACACCTTC. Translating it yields CASSLEQGGGYTF.